This TCR beta chain was captured by sequencing in a study of CD8+CD57+ T cells in acquired aplastic anemia. About the study: Mean yield of DNA from sorted CD4+ and CD8+ cells was 2.5 to 4 ug. Study outcomes and limitations: A significant difference in CD8+ Simpson's diversity between patients and controls was not found.

Patients included in sequencing had previously demonstrated CD8+CD57+ cell expansion by flow cytometry. With regard to this clonotype: Antigen specificity is unknown.

The J segment lost 5 bases and the V segment lost 0 bases, leaving 4 bases of the junction unmatched. Per the germline V gene, CDR1 is SGHRS and CDR2 is YFSETQ. The CDR3 extends over 16 amino acids. For CDR3 and TCR beta VDJ profiling, genomic DNA was the template used. TCRdb independently ran MiXCR on the reads; one entry per CDR3 protein. The sample includes some 160,000 distinct CDR3 sequences, less than 50% of them seen just once. Source material: sorted CD4+, CD8+, or CD8+CD57+ T cells (not recorded which) from PBMCs. This chain uses TRBV5-1 with TRBJ2-3; 12 bases agree with TRBD2. The sequence was collected from a human donor with aplastic anemia. CDR3 bases: TGCGCCAGCAGCTTGGATCTAGCGGGAGGGCAAGATACGCAGTATTTT. It is translated as CASSLDLAGGQDTQYF. Full variable domain (remainder filled in from reference TRBV5-1 and TRBJ2-3): KAGVTQTPRYLIKTRGQQVTLSCSPISGHRSVSWYQQTPGQGLQFLFEYFSETQRNKGNFPGRFSGRQFSNSRSEMNVSTLELGDSALYLCASSLDLAGGQDTQYFGPGTRLTVL.